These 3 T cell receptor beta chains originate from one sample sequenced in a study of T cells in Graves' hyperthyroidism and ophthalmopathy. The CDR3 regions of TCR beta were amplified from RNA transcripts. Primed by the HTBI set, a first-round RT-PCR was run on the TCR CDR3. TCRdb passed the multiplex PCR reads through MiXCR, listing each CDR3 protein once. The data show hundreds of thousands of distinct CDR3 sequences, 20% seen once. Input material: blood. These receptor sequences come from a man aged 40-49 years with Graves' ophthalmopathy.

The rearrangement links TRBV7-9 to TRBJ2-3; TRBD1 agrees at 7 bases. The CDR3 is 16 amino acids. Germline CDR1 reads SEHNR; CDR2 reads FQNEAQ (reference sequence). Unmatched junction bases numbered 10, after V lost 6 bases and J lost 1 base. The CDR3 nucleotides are TGTGCCAGCAGACGGGGACAGCCGGGCCGCACAGATACGCAGTATTTT. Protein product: CASRRGQPGRTDTQYF.

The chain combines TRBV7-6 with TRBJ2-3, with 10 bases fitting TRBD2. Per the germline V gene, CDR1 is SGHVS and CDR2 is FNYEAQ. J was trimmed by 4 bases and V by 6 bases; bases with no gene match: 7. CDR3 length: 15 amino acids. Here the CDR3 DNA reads TGTGCCAGCAGACCTAGCGGGAGCGGCCCAGATACGCAGTATTTT. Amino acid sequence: CASRPSGSGPDTQYF.

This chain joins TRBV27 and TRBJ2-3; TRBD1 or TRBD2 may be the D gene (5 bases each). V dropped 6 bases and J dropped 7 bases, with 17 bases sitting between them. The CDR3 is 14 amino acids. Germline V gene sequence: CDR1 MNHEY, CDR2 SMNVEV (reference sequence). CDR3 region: CASRKGPDGNTQYF. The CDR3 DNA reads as TGTGCCAGCAGGAAGGGGCCGGACGGGAATACGCAGTATTTT.